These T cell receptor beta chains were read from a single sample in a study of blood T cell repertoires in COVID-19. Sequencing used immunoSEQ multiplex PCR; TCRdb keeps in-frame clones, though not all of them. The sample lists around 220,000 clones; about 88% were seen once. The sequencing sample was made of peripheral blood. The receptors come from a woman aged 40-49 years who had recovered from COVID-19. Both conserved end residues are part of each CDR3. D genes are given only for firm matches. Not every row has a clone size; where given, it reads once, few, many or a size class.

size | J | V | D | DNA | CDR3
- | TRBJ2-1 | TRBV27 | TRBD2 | TGTGCCAGCAGACTACAACTAGCGGGACCCTACAATGAGCAGTTCTTC | CASRLQLAGPYNEQFF
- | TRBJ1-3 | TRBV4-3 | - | TGCGCCAGCAGCCAAGATCGGGGGGCTGGAAACACCATATATTTT | CASSQDRGAGNTIYF
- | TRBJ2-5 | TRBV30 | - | TGTGCCTGGAACCGCCGGGGTCGGCAAGAGACCCAGTACTTC | CAWNRRGRQETQYF
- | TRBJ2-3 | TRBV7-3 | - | TGTGCCAGCAGCTTCGTCGGGGTCGATACGCAGTATTTT | CASSFVGVDTQYF
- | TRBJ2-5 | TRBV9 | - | TGTGCCAGCAGCCCCCGGGGCCAAGAGACCCAGTACTTC | CASSPRGQETQYF
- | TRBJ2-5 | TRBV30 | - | TGTGCCTGGAGTTTCGGTCGAAAACGGGAGACCCAGTACTTC | CAWSFGRKRETQYF
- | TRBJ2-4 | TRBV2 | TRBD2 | TGTGCCAGCAGTGAGGGGGGGGGACCCAAAAACATTCAGTACTTC | CASSEGGGPKNIQYF
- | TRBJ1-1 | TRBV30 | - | TGTGCCTGGAGTGGGGCCGAGAACACTGAAGCTTTCTTT | CAWSGAENTEAFF
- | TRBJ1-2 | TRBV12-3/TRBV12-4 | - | TGTGCCAGCAGTTTATTCAGGGTAGGCTACACCTTC | CASSLFRVGYTF
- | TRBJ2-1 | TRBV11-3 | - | TGTGCCAGCAGCTTAGAAACTTACTTAGGAGCGCAGTTCTTC | CASSLETYLGAQFF
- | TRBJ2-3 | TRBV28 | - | TGTGCCAGCAGTCCCGAACTAACACGCTCAGATACGCAGTATTTT | CASSPELTRSDTQYF
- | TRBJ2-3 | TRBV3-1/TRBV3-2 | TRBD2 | TGTGCCAGCAGCCTTTTGGGAGGAGCGGGGGGGCCATCAGATACGCAGTATTTT | CASSLLGGAGGPSDTQYF
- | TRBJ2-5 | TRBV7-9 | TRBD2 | TGTGCCAGCAGCTTGGGACTAGCGGACCAAGAGACCCAGTACTTC | CASSLGLADQETQYF
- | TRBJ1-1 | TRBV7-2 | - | TGTGCCAGCAGAAAGATCGGGGTTCCCAAAGCTTTCTTT | CASRKIGVPKAFF
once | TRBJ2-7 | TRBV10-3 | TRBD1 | TGTGCCATCAGTCTGGGGACAGCGAACTACGAGCAGTACTTC | CAISLGTANYEQYF
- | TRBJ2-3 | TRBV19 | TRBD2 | TGTGCCAGTACCCGCTCGGGAGGGACAGATACGCAGTATTTT | CASTRSGGTDTQYF
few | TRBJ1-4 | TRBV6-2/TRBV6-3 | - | TGTGCCAGCAGTTACTCGAGTTTGAATGAAAAACTGTTTTTT | CASSYSSLNEKLFF
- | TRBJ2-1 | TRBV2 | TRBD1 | TGTGCCAGCAGTGGCGAGGGGGCCGGTGAGCAGTTCTTC | CASSGEGAGEQFF
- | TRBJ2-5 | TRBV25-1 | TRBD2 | TGTGCCAGCAGTGATGTGGGGGGGGTAGGCGAGACCCAGTACTTC | CASSDVGGVGETQYF
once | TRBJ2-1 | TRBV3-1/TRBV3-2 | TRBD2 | TGTGCCAGCAGCCTGGGCAGATCGGGACTAGCTACCTACAATGAGCAGTTCTTC | CASSLGRSGLATYNEQFF
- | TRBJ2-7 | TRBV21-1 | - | TGTGCCAGACCCAAGGCGGGACAGGGGAATGCGTACTGGATTAACGAGCAGTACTTC | CARPKAGQGNAYWINEQYF
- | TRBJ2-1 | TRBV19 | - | TGTGCCAGTAAGGGGGCCTTTAGCGGGATCTCCTACAATGAGCAGTTCTTC | CASKGAFSGISYNEQFF
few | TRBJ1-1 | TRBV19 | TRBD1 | TGTGCCAGTAGTGGGGCAGGGGGCGTTCTGAACACTGAAGCTTTCTTT | CASSGAGGVLNTEAFF
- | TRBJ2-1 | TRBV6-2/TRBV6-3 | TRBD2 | TGTGCCAGCAGTTATTCCCTAGCGGGGGCTGATGAGCAGTTCTTC | CASSYSLAGADEQFF
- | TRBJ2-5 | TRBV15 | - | TGTGCCACCAGCAGAGATCAGGGGGAGACCCAGTACTTC | CATSRDQGETQYF
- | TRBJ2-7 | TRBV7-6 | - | TGTGCCAGCAGCTCGGACCCAGGGGCTCGCTACGAGCAGTACTTC | CASSSDPGARYEQYF
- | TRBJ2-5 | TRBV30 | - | TGTGCCTGGAGTGTACTCCAGGGTGGTTCAGAGACCCAGTACTTC | CAWSVLQGGSETQYF